This T cell receptor (beta chain) stems from a study of blood T cell repertoires in COVID-19. Looking at the study overall: Donors in the United States, Italy and Spain gave samples during acute or convalescent COVID-19.

Authors' analysis steps: Amplified reference gene primers provided the basis for estimating nucleated cell counts. Generated by immunoSEQ multiplex PCR, the TCRdb table keeps only in-frame clones and is missing some. V and J calls and clone size are copied from that table; D and trimming were computed from the DNA. Seen here are 180,000 or so clones, about 90% observed once, and the top ten hold about 1.6%. Germline-derived CDR1 and CDR2 are SGDLS and YYNGEE. J gave up 4 bases and V 4 bases, and 4 bases lay outside the gene matches. The CDR3 totals 15 residues. This clonotype originated in a young man with active or convalescent COVID-19. Sequenced sample: peripheral blood. The rearrangement uses TRBV9 and TRBJ2-5; TRBD2 matches at 13 bases. The CDR3 coding sequence is TGTGCCAGCAGCACTAGCGGGAGGGCGTCAGAGACCCAGTACTTC. Translation gives CASSTSGRASETQYF.